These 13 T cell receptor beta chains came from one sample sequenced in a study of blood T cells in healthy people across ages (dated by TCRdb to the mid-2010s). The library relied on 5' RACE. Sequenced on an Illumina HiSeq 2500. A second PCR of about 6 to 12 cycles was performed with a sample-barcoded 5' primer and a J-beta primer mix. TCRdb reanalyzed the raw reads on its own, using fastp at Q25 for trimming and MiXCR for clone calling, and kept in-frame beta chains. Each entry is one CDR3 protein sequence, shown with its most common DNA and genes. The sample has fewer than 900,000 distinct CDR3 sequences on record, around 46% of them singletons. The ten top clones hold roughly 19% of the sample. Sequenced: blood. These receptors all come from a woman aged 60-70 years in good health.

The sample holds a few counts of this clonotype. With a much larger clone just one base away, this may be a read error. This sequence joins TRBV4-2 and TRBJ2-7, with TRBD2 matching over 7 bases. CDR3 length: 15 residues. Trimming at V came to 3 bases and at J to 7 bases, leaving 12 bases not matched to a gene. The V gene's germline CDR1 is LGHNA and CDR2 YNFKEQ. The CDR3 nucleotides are TGTGCCAGCAGCCAGGGGCTAGCGGACTACAATGAGCAGTACTTC. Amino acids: CASSQGLADYNEQYF.

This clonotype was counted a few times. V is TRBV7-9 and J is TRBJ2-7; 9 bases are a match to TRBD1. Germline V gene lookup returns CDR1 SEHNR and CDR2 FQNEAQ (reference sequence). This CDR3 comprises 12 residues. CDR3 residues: CATGQGTYEQYF. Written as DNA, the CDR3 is TGTGCGACGGGACAGGGCACGTACGAGCAGTACTTC.

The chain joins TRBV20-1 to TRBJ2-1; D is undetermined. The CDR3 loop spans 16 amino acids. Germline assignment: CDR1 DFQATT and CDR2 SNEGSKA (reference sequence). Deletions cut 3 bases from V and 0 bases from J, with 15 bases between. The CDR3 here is CSASGLEKSSYNEQFF. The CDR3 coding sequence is TGCAGTGCTAGCGGTCTAGAAAAAAGCTCCTACAATGAGCAGTTCTTC.

The DNA for the CDR3 is TGCGCCAGCAAAGAGTCCAGGGGCCACGAGCAGTACTTC. Protein sequence: CASKESRGHEQYF. V gene TRBV5-1 combines with J gene TRBJ2-7; weak D call: TRBD1 (6 bases). Germline V gives CDR1 SGHRS, CDR2 YFSETQ. V dropped 6 bases and J dropped 5 bases, with 15 bases sitting between them. The CDR3 totals 13 residues.

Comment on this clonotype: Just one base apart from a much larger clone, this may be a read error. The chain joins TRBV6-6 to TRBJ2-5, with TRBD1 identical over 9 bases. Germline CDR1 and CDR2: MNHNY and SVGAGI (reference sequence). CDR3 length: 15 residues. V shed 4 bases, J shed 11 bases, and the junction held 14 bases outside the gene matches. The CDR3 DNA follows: TGTGCCAGCAGTTGGGGGGACAGGGTGGTTGGTGAGCAGTACTTC. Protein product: CASSWGDRVVGEQYF.

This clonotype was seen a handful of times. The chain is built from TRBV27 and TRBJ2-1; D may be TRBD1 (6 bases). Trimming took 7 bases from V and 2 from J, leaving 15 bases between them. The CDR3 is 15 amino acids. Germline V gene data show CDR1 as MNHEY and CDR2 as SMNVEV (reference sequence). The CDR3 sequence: CASNSRDTTYNEQFF. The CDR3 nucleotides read TGTGCCAGCAACTCTAGGGACACCACCTACAATGAGCAGTTCTTC.

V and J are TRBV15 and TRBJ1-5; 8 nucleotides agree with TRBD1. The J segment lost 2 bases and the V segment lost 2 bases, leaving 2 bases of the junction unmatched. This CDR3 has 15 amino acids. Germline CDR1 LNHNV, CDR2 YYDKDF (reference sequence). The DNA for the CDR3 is TGTGCCACCAGCAGATCGGACAGGGGCAATCAGCCCCAGCATTTT. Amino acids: CATSRSDRGNQPQHF. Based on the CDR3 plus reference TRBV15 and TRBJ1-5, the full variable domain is DAMVIQNPRYQVTQFGKPVTLSCSQTLNHNVMYWYQQKSSQAPKLLFHYYDKDFNNEADTPDNFQSRRPNTSFCFLDIRSPGLGDTAMYLCATSRSDRGNQPQHFGDGTRLSIL.

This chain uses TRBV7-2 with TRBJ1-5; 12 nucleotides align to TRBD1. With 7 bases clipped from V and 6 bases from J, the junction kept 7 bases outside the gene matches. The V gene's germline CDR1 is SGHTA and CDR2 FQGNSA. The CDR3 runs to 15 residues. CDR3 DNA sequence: TGTGCCAGCAATATGGGGACAGGGGGCGGTCAGCCCCAGCATTTT. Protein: CASNMGTGGGQPQHF.

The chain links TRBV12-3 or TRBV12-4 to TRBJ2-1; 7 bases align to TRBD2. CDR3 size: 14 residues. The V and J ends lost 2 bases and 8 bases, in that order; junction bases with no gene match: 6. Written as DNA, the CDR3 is TGTGCCAGCAGTTTAAGAGGGAGGGCCGATGAGCAGTTCTTC. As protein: CASSLRGRADEQFF.

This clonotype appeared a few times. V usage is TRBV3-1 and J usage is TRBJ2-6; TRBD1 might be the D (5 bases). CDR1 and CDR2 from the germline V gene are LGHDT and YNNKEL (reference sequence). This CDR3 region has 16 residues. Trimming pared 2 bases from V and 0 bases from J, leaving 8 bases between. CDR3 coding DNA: TGTGCCAGCAGCCAACCTCAGGGCTCTGGGGCCAACGTCCTGACTTTC. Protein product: CASSQPQGSGANVLTF.

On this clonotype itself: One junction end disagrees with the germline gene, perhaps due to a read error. CDR3 coding DNA: TGCGTCAGCACCAGACTAGCGGTCACAGATACGCAGTATTTT. This codes for CVSTRLAVTDTQYF. The chain uses TRBV5-1 and TRBJ2-3, with 9 bases that match TRBD2. Looked up from germline, CDR1 is SGHRS and CDR2 is YFSETQ. This CDR3 is 14 amino acids long.

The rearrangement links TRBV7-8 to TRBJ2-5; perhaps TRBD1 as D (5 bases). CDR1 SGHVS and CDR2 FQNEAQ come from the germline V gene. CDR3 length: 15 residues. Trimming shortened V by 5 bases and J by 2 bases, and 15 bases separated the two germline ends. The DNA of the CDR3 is TGTGCCAGCAGCAAGCTCCGACAGTTACAAGAGACCCAGTACTTC. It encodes CASSKLRQLQETQYF.

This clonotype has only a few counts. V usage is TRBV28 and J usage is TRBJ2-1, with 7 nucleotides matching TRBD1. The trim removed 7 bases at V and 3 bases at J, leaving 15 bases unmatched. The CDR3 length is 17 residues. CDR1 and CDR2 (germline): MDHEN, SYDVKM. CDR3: CASNTGASGGLYNEQFF. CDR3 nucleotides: TGTGCCAGCAACACAGGGGCCAGCGGAGGACTCTACAATGAGCAGTTCTTC.